A single sample gave rise to the 16 T cell receptor beta chains below, sequenced in a study of blood T cell repertoires in COVID-19. Repertoires were generated with immunoSEQ multiplex PCR, while TCRdb's copy carries only in-frame clones and drops some. The repertoire holds 150,000 to 200,000 clones, about 82% seen once, with 5.2% in the top ten. The sequenced sample was peripheral blood. The receptors come from a woman aged 30 to 39 with acute or convalescent COVID-19.

The chain has TRBV10-3 and TRBJ2-2; 8 nucleotides agree with TRBD1. This CDR3 comprises 11 residues. CDR1 and CDR2 from the germline V gene are ENHRY and SYGVKD. The CDR3, as DNA: TGTGTCTCCAGGGGGCCCGGGGAGCTGTTTTTT. It is translated as CVSRGPGELFF.

The rearrangement joins TRBV4-3 to TRBJ2-1; 7 positions match TRBD2. The CDR3 is 17 residues long. J lost 0 bases, V lost 0 bases, and 5 bases had no gene match. Germline CDR1 LGHNA, CDR2 YSLEER. CDR3 residues: CASSQEGSGVSYNEQFF. The CDR3 region has the DNA TGCGCCAGCAGCCAAGAAGGCAGCGGGGTCTCCTACAATGAGCAGTTCTTC.

The chain couples TRBV27 to TRBJ2-5; 10 bases fit TRBD1. This CDR3 spans 14 amino acids. Trimming at V came to 5 bases and at J to 4 bases, leaving 4 bases not matched to a gene. Germline CDR1 and CDR2: MNHEY and SMNVEV (reference sequence). The CDR3 loop is CASSRTGGRETQYF. The CDR3 bases are TGTGCCAGCAGTCGGACAGGGGGTCGAGAGACCCAGTACTTC.

This clone was observed a handful of times. The V gene is TRBV6-1, the J gene TRBJ2-3, with D possibly being TRBD2 (6 bases). The CDR3 has 16 residues. V lost 1 base to trimming and J lost 4 bases, with 15 bases between them. The germline gives CDR1 MNHNS, CDR2 SASEGT. CDR3: CASSEVGGGGADTQYF. DNA for the CDR3: TGTGCCAGCAGTGAAGTCGGGGGAGGCGGGGCAGATACGCAGTATTTT.

The V gene is TRBV9, the J gene TRBJ2-3; 7 bases map to TRBD2. Germline V gene sequence: CDR1 SGDLS, CDR2 YYNGEE. This CDR3 region has 16 residues. The trim removed 0 bases at V and 0 bases at J, leaving 4 bases unmatched. The CDR3 DNA reads TGTGCCAGCAGCGTAGGGCTAGCGGATAGCACAGATACGCAGTATTTT. It codes for CASSVGLADSTDTQYF. The whole variable domain, remainder taken from reference TRBV9 and TRBJ2-3, is DSGVTQTPKHLITATGQRVTLRCSPRSGDLSVYWYQQSLDQGLQFLIQYYNGEERAKGNILERFSAQQFPDLHSELNLSSLELGDSALYFCASSVGLADSTDTQYFGPGTRLTVL.

The CDR3 protein is CASSFGGPEAFF. The CDR3, as DNA: TGTGCCAGCAGTTTCGGGGGGCCGGAAGCTTTCTTT. The V gene is TRBV12-3 or TRBV12-4, the J gene TRBJ1-1, with D possibly being TRBD1 (6 bases). The CDR3 is 12 residues long. With 3 bases removed from V and 8 bases from J, the gap between germline ends came to 10 bases.

A few counts support this clone. The chain combines TRBV27 with TRBJ2-6; 8 nucleotides line up with TRBD1. CDR1 and CDR2 (germline): MNHEY, SMNVEV (reference sequence). The CDR3 totals 17 residues. J gave up 0 bases and V 3 bases, and 4 bases lay outside the gene matches. The CDR3: CASSFRQGLSGANVLTF. CDR3 DNA: TGTGCCAGCAGTTTCCGACAGGGGCTCTCTGGGGCCAACGTCCTGACTTTC.

The chain carries TRBV29-1 and TRBJ1-4; 9 nucleotides match TRBD1. V lost 1 base, J lost 6 bases, and 6 bases stayed unmatched. Germline-derived CDR1 and CDR2 are SQVTM and ANQGSEA. The CDR3 contains 15 residues. Here the CDR3 reads CSVEGQGDSDEKLFF. The CDR3 DNA sequence: TGCAGCGTTGAAGGACAGGGGGATTCAGATGAAAAACTGTTTTTT.

The rearrangement links TRBV7-8 to TRBJ2-7, with D tentatively TRBD1 (5 bases). V was pared by 0 bases and J by 4 bases, with 13 bases between. The CDR3 has 15 residues. CDR1 SGHVS and CDR2 FQNEAQ come from the germline V gene. CDR3 DNA: TGTGCCAGCAGCTTAGCCCGGCAGGGTATTTACGAGCAGTACTTC. Amino acid sequence: CASSLARQGIYEQYF. Combining the CDR3 with reference TRBV7-8 and TRBJ2-7 gives the whole variable domain GAGVSQSPRYKVAKRGQDVALRCDPISGHVSLFWYQQALGQGPEFLTYFQNEAQLDKSGLPSDRFFAERPEGSVSTLKIQRTQQEDSAVYLCASSLARQGIYEQYFGPGTRLTVT.

The chain is built from TRBV5-1 and TRBJ2-3; 12 nucleotides line up with TRBD2. The germline CDR1 and CDR2 sequences are SGHRS and YFSETQ. The V segment lost 4 bases and the J segment 3 bases; nucleotides outside the gene matches: 6. The CDR3 runs 16 residues. The CDR3 sequence: CASSLLAGGPTDTQYF. CDR3 nucleotide sequence: TGCGCCAGCAGCCTCCTAGCGGGGGGGCCAACAGATACGCAGTATTTT.

The V gene is TRBV27, the J gene TRBJ2-2; D unclear. The V and J ends lost 3 bases and 4 bases respectively, with 12 bases between them. This CDR3 is built from 15 residues. Germline-derived CDR1 and CDR2 are MNHEY and SMNVEV (reference sequence). CDR3 bases: TGTGCCAGCAGTTTTGATCAGACATTCACCGGGGAGCTGTTTTTT. This gives the protein CASSFDQTFTGELFF.

V and J are TRBV28 and TRBJ1-1; 10 bases map to TRBD1. The V segment lost 7 bases and the J segment 11 bases; nucleotides outside the gene matches: 13. Germline V gene sequence: CDR1 MDHEN, CDR2 SYDVKM. The CDR3 has 14 amino acids. The CDR3 reads CASIPGQGHRKAFF. The CDR3 bases are TGTGCCAGCATTCCGGGACAGGGGCACAGAAAGGCTTTCTTT.

In this sample, this clone turned up a few times. The gene calls are TRBV19 and TRBJ1-2; the match to TRBD1 covers 7 bases. The V segment lost 4 bases and the J segment 4 bases; nucleotides outside the gene matches: 24. The CDR3 length is 20 residues. Germline CDR1 is LNHDA and CDR2 is SQIVND (reference sequence). The CDR3 loop reads CASSTPRTGIKYAMGYGYTF. CDR3 coding DNA: TGTGCCAGTAGTACTCCCCGGACAGGTATCAAGTATGCAATGGGCTATGGCTACACCTTC.

This chain uses TRBV27 with TRBJ2-5, with D perhaps TRBD2 (5 bases). The germline V gene encodes CDR1 MNHEY and CDR2 SMNVEV (reference sequence). This CDR3 is built from 15 residues. V was trimmed by 8 bases and J by 2 bases, leaving 18 bases between them. The CDR3 bases are TGTGCCAGCGCTCGGAGCAGCCTAGCTCAAGAGACCCAGTACTTC. This translates into CASARSSLAQETQYF.

CDR3 DNA sequence: TGTGCCATAAGACTAGAAACAGATACGCAGTATTTT. Protein sequence: CAIRLETDTQYF. The genes are TRBV10-3 and TRBJ2-3; D might be TRBD2 (6 bases). This CDR3 is 12 amino acids long. The ends were cut back, 9 bases at V and 3 bases at J, with 10 bases in the middle. Germline CDR1 reads ENHRY; CDR2 reads SYGVKD.

The chain recombines TRBV5-1 with TRBJ2-1; 7 bases are a match to TRBD2. The J segment lost 2 bases and the V segment lost 0 bases, leaving 5 bases of the junction unmatched. Germline CDR1 is SGHRS and CDR2 is YFSETQ. This CDR3 contains 16 residues. The CDR3 coding sequence is TGCGCCAGCAGCTTGGTGGCGGGAGTGCCCTACAATGAGCAGTTCTTC. Protein product: CASSLVAGVPYNEQFF.